The T cell receptor beta chain under discussion was sequenced for a study of shared clonotypes between healthy human individuals. Study overall: The donor group consisted of a couple of women and three men, aged 18 to 49.

The CDR3 extends over 15 amino acids. With 0 bases clipped from V and 11 bases from J, the junction kept 12 bases outside the gene matches. CDR1 is LGHNA and CDR2 is YNFKEQ in the germline V gene. How the authors handled the data: ImmunoSEQ supplied junction-only sequences lacking quality scores, so filtering was different. TCRdb keeps only in-frame clones here, not all; method: immunoSEQ multiplex PCR. V and J calls and clone size are those listed in that table; D and trimming were worked out from the DNA. This sample has 1,100,000 or so clones, with about 80% found just once. This sequence originates from a man younger than 30 in good health. Some clones in this sample may be carry-over from other donors' samples. Sequenced: memory CD4+ T cells from PBMCs. Subset specified: CD45RA-negative fraction. The V call is TRBV4-2, the J call TRBJ1-1, with TRBD1 matching over 7 bases. In DNA form, the CDR3 reads TGTGCCAGCAGCCAAGATAGACAGGGAGGTGGTAGGGCTTTCTTT. This translates into CASSQDRQGGGRAFF.